This T cell receptor beta chain was profiled in a study of T cells after yellow fever vaccination (dated by TCRdb to between 2018 and 2021). At the level of the whole study: Libraries from fractions with low cell numbers were prepared with the SMART-Seq v4 Ultra Low Input RNA kit. Blood was collected at multiple timepoints before and after primary and secondary immunization, and bulk PBMC replicates and cell subsets were isolated. The cohort comprised two healthy male donors, one aged 18 to 30 and one aged 30 to 40 years. To track T-cell clones before and after primary and booster YFV17D yellow fever vaccination, bulk TCR alpha and beta repertoires were sequenced longitudinally. The paper as a whole reports these results and caveats: The secondary T-cell response was found to be weaker but faster than the primary response, with a peak reached on day 5 rather than on day 15. Computational filtering was required because FACS-sorted repertoires could contain abundant contaminating clonotypes from the bulk population. After the booster, most of the clones that had expanded following primary vaccination were detected again (almost 98% of CD4 and 85% to 90% of CD8), which suggests that memory was broadly maintained. Because the study included only two donors, the extent to which the findings can be generalized is limited. A small fraction of clonotypes showed up in both the CD4 and CD8 compartments, probably as a result of convergent recombination.

In the case of this clonotype: Its antigen target is currently unknown. No base quality values were provided; no much bigger clone lies one nucleotide off.

The sample's treatment or condition label is to be understood as: live attenuated yellow fever vaccine strain. At every blood-draw timepoint, two biological replicates of bulk PBMCs were collected. PBMCs were isolated from peripheral blood using a standard Ficoll-Paque protocol. TriZol was used to extract RNA from bulk PBMCs, CD4 and CD8 fractions, and dextramer-positive and dextramer-negative fractions. CDR1 DFQATT and CDR2 SNEGSKA were looked up in the germline V gene (reference sequence). The CDR3 has 17 amino acids, counting the end cysteine and phenylalanine. Of the read, only the CDR3 DNA is kept; its 51 bases are in frame from base 1. V is trimmed back by 5 bases and J by 2 bases, and the junction contains 12 bases that no gene match accounts for. TCR cDNA was made using 5'RACE template switching, a step that added a universal primer site and unique molecular identifiers. Priming for cDNA synthesis came from both the TCR alpha and TCR beta constant segments. Library amplification used two PCR steps, and the second PCR step added sample barcodes and sequencing adapters. Libraries were sequenced on Illumina HiSeq 2500 (2x100 bp) or NovaSeq (2x150 bp). Per the source publication's procedure: Demultiplexing of reads and collapsing into UMI consensus sequences were performed with MIGEC, and V(D)J alignment was carried out with MiXCR. Vaccine-responding clonotypes were defined with edgeR using replicate PBMC samples, requiring FDR below 0.01 and a log2 fold change above 5 up to day 15. CD4 or CD8 identity was assigned to each bulk clonotype according to whether the clonotype was present at higher abundance in the sequenced CD4 repertoire or the sequenced CD8 repertoire. TCRdb handled the public reads itself, with Q25 trimming in fastp and clone calling in MiXCR, and kept productive beta chains. Identical CDR3 protein sequences are pooled into one entry, listed with their most common genes and DNA. Clone size and V and J calls follow TCRdb, not the original study. The sample yields about 550,000 distinct CDR3 sequences; 15% to 20% were counted once. Approximately 15% of the sample is taken by the ten largest.

The origin of this receptor is a man in his thirties or forties who received the YFV17D yellow fever vaccine. This chain is built from TRBV20-1 and TRBJ2-3; 11 central nucleotides agree with TRBD2. Sequencing was performed on PBMCs, taken 15 days after the yellow fever booster vaccination. The nucleotide sequence reads TGCAGTGCTGAGTTAGCGGGAGGGGTGGGGCCCACAGATACGCAGTATTTT. This yields the protein CSAELAGGVGPTDTQYF.